The present T cell receptor (beta chain) was sequenced within a study of blood T cell repertoires in COVID-19. The Seattle patients, enrolled during active infection, were followed longitudinally. Per germline, CDR1 SGHNT and CDR2 YENEEA. The CDR3 is 15 amino acids. The trim removed 1 base at V and 0 bases at J, leaving 2 bases unmatched. In the original analysis: Amplified reference gene primers provided the basis for estimating nucleated cell counts. Assay used: immunoSEQ multiplex PCR; TCRdb lists only in-frame clones, some missing. The V and J calls and clone size come from that table; D and trimming were worked out from the DNA. This table has about 300,000 clones, around nine tenths appearing once.

This receptor was identified in a young woman with COVID-19, enrolled during active disease. Sequenced: peripheral blood. The chain links TRBV11-3 to TRBJ2-5, with 7 bases fitting TRBD1. CDR3 coding DNA: TGTGCCAGCAGCTTAGGGGGACAGAACCAAGAGACCCAGTACTTC. Translation gives CASSLGGQNQETQYF.